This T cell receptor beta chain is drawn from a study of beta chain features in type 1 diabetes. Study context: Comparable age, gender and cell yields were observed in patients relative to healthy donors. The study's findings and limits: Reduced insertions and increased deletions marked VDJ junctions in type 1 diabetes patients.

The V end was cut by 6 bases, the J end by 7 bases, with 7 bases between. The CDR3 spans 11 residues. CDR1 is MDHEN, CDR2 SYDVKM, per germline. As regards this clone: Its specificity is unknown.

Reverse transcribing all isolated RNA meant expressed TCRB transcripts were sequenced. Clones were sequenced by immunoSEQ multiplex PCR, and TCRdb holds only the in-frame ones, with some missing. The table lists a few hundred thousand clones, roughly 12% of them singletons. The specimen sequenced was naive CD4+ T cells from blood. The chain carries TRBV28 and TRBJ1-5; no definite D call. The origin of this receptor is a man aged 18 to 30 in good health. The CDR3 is CASRTWQPQHF. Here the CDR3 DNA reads TGTGCCAGCAGGACTTGGCAGCCCCAGCATTTT.